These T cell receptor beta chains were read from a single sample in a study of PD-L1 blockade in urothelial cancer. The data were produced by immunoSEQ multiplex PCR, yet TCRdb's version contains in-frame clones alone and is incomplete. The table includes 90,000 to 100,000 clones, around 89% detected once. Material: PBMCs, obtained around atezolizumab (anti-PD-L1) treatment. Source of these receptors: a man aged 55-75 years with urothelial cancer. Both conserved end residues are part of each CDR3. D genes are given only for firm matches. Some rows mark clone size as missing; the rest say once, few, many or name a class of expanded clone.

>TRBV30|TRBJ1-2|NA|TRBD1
CAWRHQGAEGYTF
TGTGCCTGGAGACACCAGGGGGCGGAGGGCTACACCTTC
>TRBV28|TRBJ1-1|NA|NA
CASSLARQAAFF
TGTGCCAGCAGTTTGGCAAGACAGGCAGCTTTCTTT
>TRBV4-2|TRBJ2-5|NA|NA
CASSQGTEQETQYF
TGTGCCAGCAGCCAAGGGACAGAACAAGAGACCCAGTACTTC
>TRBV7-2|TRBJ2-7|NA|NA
CASSLASRGAYEQYF
TGTGCCAGCAGCTTAGCTAGCAGGGGGGCCTACGAGCAGTACTTC
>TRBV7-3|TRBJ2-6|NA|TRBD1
CASSETGATYSGANVLTF
TGTGCCAGCAGCGAGACAGGGGCCACCTACTCTGGGGCCAACGTCCTGACTTTC
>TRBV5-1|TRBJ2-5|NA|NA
CASSPVEGAETQYF
TGCGCCAGCAGCCCCGTAGAGGGTGCCGAGACCCAGTACTTC
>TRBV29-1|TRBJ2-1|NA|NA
CSALTGTHGVDEQFF
TGCAGCGCCCTAACCGGGACTCACGGTGTCGATGAGCAGTTCTTC
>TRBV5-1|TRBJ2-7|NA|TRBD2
CASSLVSGASSYEQYF
TGCGCCAGCAGCTTGGTGAGCGGGGCAAGCTCCTACGAGCAGTACTTC
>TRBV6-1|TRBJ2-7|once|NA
CASSDLGQSSYEQYF
TGTGCCAGCAGTGATCTTGGACAGAGCTCCTACGAGCAGTACTTC
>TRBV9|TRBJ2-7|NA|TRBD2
CASSVDTAGSYEQYF
TGTGCCAGCAGCGTAGACACAGCGGGGTCCTACGAGCAGTACTTC
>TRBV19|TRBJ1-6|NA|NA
CASGIDTMTENSPLHF
TGTGCCAGTGGTATAGACACTATGACGGAGAATTCACCCCTCCACTTT
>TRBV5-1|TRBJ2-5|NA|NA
CASSPGPGETQYF
TGCGCCAGCAGCCCCGGACCGGGGGAGACCCAGTACTTC
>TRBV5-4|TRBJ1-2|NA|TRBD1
CASSSSFPGGDNYGYTF
TGTGCCAGCAGCTCATCGTTTCCAGGGGGCGATAACTATGGCTACACCTTC
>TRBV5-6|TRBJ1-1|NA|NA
CASSLREGTEAFF
TGTGCCAGCAGCTTGCGGGAGGGCACTGAAGCTTTCTTT
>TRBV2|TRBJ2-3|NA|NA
CASIGGDTDTQYF
TGTGCCAGCATCGGAGGGGACACAGATACGCAGTATTTT
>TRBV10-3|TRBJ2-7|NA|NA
CAIGPDQARSYEQYF
TGTGCCATCGGCCCGGATCAGGCCCGCTCCTACGAGCAGTACTTC
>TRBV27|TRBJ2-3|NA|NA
CASRRWGRGNTDTQYF
TGTGCCAGCCGAAGGTGGGGGCGGGGGAACACAGATACGCAGTATTTT
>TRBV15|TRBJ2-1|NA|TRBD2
CATSSPTGTSVYNEQFF
TGTGCCACCAGCAGCCCCACCGGGACTAGCGTCTACAATGAGCAGTTCTTC
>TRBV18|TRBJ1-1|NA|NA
CASSPPSAGLSTEAFF
TGTGCCAGCTCACCACCGTCGGCAGGGTTGAGTACTGAAGCTTTCTTT
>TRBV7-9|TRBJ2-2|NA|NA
CASSFSQQGDTGELFF
TGTGCCAGCAGCTTCTCTCAACAGGGAGACACCGGGGAGCTGTTTTTT